Given below is one T cell receptor beta chain in context. This table comes from immunoSEQ multiplex PCR, and its TCRdb copy is limited to in-frame clones, with some not included. The repertoire has 30,000 or so clones, approximately 80% of them found once; the top ten carry around 7%. Trimming took 1 base from V and 1 from J, leaving 13 bases between them. CDR1 is SGHTA and CDR2 is FQGNSA in the germline V gene. This CDR3 is built from 16 residues. The sample comes from a study of T cell clonotyping in hematopoietic cell transplantation. Time point meaning: recipient sample about 28 days before transplant, after cytoreduction.

Sample: peripheral blood mononuclear cells, taken before stem cell transplant. This sequence originates from a woman aged 25 to 39 with chronic myeloid leukemia. Some clones in this sample may be carry-over from other donors' samples. This chain uses TRBV7-2 with TRBJ1-2, with D possibly TRBD1 on 5 matching bases. The chain's CDR3 is CASSLGGFGGNYGYTF. The CDR3 DNA follows: TGTGCCAGCAGCTTAGGAGGGTTCGGGGGTAACTATGGCTACACCTTC.